This T cell receptor beta chain is drawn from a study of a mutant IDH1 vaccine in newly diagnosed glioma. Study summary: Sex among treated patients split roughly 62% male, roughly 40% female; mean age was about 40 years. Most patients had received both radiotherapy and temozolomide, the prior options being radiotherapy, temozolomide, or both.

As to this clone: Antigen unknown.

Profiled with immunoSEQ multiplex PCR; TCRdb holds only in-frame clones, not every one. This sample has 50,000 to 70,000 clones; approximately 81% occur once, and the top ten carry about 4.2%. This sample's time point: week 35, safety follow-up. In the vaccine, a single dose held 300 ug of the mutant IDH1 20-mer peptide, along with topical imiquimod. The CDR3 covers 13 residues. The ends lost 3 bases at V and 14 bases at J; junction bases unmatched: 8. In germline, CDR1 is KGHSH, CDR2 LQKENI. The TCR originated in a man in his thirties or forties with glioma. V usage is TRBV18 and J usage is TRBJ2-1; 9 bases are shared with TRBD2. Sample: PBMCs, taken from a glioma patient whose treatment included an IDH1 peptide vaccine. CDR3 in amino acids: CASSPRTASGEFF. The CDR3 DNA sequence: TGTGCCAGCTCACCTAGGACGGCTAGCGGGGAGTTCTTC.